The clone carrying this T cell receptor (beta chain) was counted many times. RNA transcripts served as the template for amplifying TCR beta CDR3 regions. HTBI primers drove first-round RT-PCR of the TCR CDR3. TCRdb reprocessed the multiplex PCR reads via MiXCR and lists one record per CDR3 protein. The sample holds hundreds of thousands of distinct CDR3 sequences, 15% to 20% seen once. The data stem from a study of T cells in Graves' hyperthyroidism and ophthalmopathy. Study in general: Peripheral blood was drawn at first diagnosis, prior to all treatment.

Patients aged 18 to 65 had newly diagnosed hyperthyroidism of under 2 months' duration. The diagnostic basis comprised clinical symptoms, serum thyroxine and TRAb, thyroid ultrasound and orbital computed tomography. CDR1 is MNHEY and CDR2 is SVGEGT in the germline V gene. This CDR3 contains 15 residues. The germline V and J ends were trimmed by 4 bases and 1 base, with 13 bases remaining between them. V usage is TRBV6-2 or TRBV6-3 and J usage is TRBJ2-5, with TRBD1 as a possible D gene (6 bases). Sequenced sample: blood. The receptor's source is a woman younger than 30 with Graves' hyperthyroidism. The CDR3 region has the DNA TGTGCCAGCAGTTTACCCGACAGGAGCCAAGAGACCCAGTACTTC. Protein product: CASSLPDRSQETQYF.